This is a list of T cell receptor beta chains from one sample in a study of T cell responses to AZD1222 COVID-19 vaccine. TCRdb keeps only in-frame clones here, not all; method: immunoSEQ multiplex PCR. Counted here are about 96,000 clones, about nine tenths occurring once; the ten biggest clones make up about 1.5%. The source material was peripheral blood, sampled on day 0 of AZD1222 vaccination. The source of these receptors is an adult in good health. CDR3s include the opening cysteine and the closing phenylalanine or tryptophan. The order of the fields is V gene, D gene, J gene, clone size, CDR3 protein, CDR3 DNA. D genes are given only for firm matches. Rows may omit the clone size; those that give it use once, few, many or a size class.

TRBV27,.,TRBJ1-2,.,CASSLVGGYGYTF,TGTGCCAGCAGTTTGGTGGGAGGGTATGGCTACACCTTC
TRBV3-1/TRBV3-2,TRBD2,TRBJ2-5,.,CASSQGWRGAGETQYF,TGTGCCAGCAGCCAAGGATGGCGGGGGGCTGGGGAGACCCAGTACTTC
TRBV10-2,.,TRBJ1-4,once,CASSESPRGSYEKLFF,TGCGCCAGCAGTGAGTCCCCCAGGGGTTCTTACGAAAAACTGTTTTTT
TRBV7-3,.,TRBJ2-2,.,CASSLTGDGTGELFF,TGTGCCAGCAGCTTAACGGGGGATGGTACCGGGGAGCTGTTTTTT
TRBV12-3/TRBV12-4,.,TRBJ1-1,.,CASSLGSRGEAFF,TGTGCCAGCAGTTTAGGTTCGAGGGGAGAAGCTTTCTTT
TRBV5-1,TRBD2,TRBJ2-3,.,CASSLGLAGSSTDTQYF,TGCGCCAGCAGCTTGGGACTAGCGGGGTCTAGCACAGATACGCAGTATTTT
TRBV29-1,TRBD2,TRBJ2-1,.,CSGRTSGGYNEQFF,TGCAGCGGTCGGACTAGCGGGGGGTACAATGAGCAGTTCTTC
TRBV2,.,TRBJ2-7,.,CASTSYGYEQYF,TGTGCCAGCACTAGTTACGGATACGAGCAGTACTTC
TRBV5-6,TRBD1,TRBJ1-2,once,CASSRQGGYGYTF,TGTGCCAGCAGCCGACAGGGTGGCTATGGCTACACCTTC
TRBV6-5,.,TRBJ1-2,.,CASASNYGYTF,TGTGCCAGCGCATCTAACTATGGCTACACCTTC
TRBV5-6,TRBD1,TRBJ1-4,.,CASSQTGPSEKLFF,TGTGCCAGCAGCCAGACAGGGCCTAGTGAAAAACTGTTTTTT
TRBV2,.,TRBJ1-1,.,CASRRGEGDTEAFF,TGTGCCAGCCGCCGGGGAGAAGGGGACACTGAAGCTTTCTTT
TRBV5-1,.,TRBJ1-1,.,CASSVGSEAFF,TGCGCCAGCAGCGTAGGCTCTGAAGCTTTCTTT
TRBV7-3,.,TRBJ2-5,.,CASSLGLRETQYF,TGTGCCAGCAGCTTAGGACTAAGAGAGACCCAGTACTTC
TRBV29-1,TRBD2,TRBJ2-1,.,CSGQTSGNYNEQFF,TGCAGCGGTCAGACTAGCGGGAACTACAATGAGCAGTTCTTC
TRBV19,TRBD1,TRBJ1-4,.,CASSINPGGGEKLFF,TGTGCCAGTAGTATAAATCCAGGGGGAGGGGAAAAACTGTTTTTT
TRBV4-1,.,TRBJ1-6,.,CASSQGDYNSPLHF,TGCGCCAGCAGCCAAGGGGACTATAATTCACCCCTCCACTTT
TRBV3-1/TRBV3-2,.,TRBJ1-2,.,CASSQALSHYGYTF,TGTGCCAGCAGCCAAGCCCTTTCCCACTATGGCTACACCTTC
TRBV7-3,.,TRBJ2-1,.,CASGLDPAGNNEQFF,TGTGCCAGCGGACTGGACCCGGCGGGTAACAATGAGCAGTTCTTC
TRBV3-1/TRBV3-2,.,TRBJ1-5,.,CASSQDRGGVWPQHF,TGTGCCAGCAGCCAAGATCGGGGCGGTGTGTGGCCCCAGCATTTT
TRBV12-5,.,TRBJ2-1,.,CASGLNYNEQFF,TGTGCTAGTGGTTTGAACTACAATGAGCAGTTCTTC